Below are 24 T cell receptor beta chains sequenced from a single sample in a study of blood T cell repertoires in COVID-19. TCRdb keeps only in-frame clones here, not all; method: immunoSEQ multiplex PCR. The repertoire holds around 200,000 clones, with around nine tenths as singletons. Sequenced sample: peripheral blood. These receptors all come from a man between 60 and 75 years old who had recovered from COVID-19.

The sample holds a few counts of this clone. The genes are TRBV28 and TRBJ2-2, with TRBD1 identical over 10 bases. The V gene end was trimmed by 6 bases and the J gene end by 1 base; junction bases not matched to a gene: 2. This CDR3 has 15 amino acids. CDR1 and CDR2 from the germline V gene are MDHEN and SYDVKM. The CDR3 loop reads CASRTGGLNTGELFF. CDR3 nucleotide sequence: TGTGCCAGCAGGACAGGGGGCTTGAACACCGGGGAGCTGTTTTTT.

The rearrangement links TRBV4-2 to TRBJ2-1, with 13 bases matching TRBD2. With 2 bases clipped from V and 9 bases from J, the junction kept 7 bases outside the gene matches. Per germline, CDR1 LGHNA and CDR2 YNFKEQ. There are 16 residues in the CDR3. The CDR3 spells CASSQTGTSGAVEQFF. CDR3 nucleotides: TGTGCCAGCAGCCAAACCGGGACTAGCGGGGCTGTTGAGCAGTTCTTC.

The J gene is TRBJ2-2, the V gene TRBV28; 7 bases match TRBD2. The CDR3 is 16 residues long. Germline lookup yields CDR1 MDHEN and CDR2 SYDVKM. Losses at the gene ends were 6 bases for V and 1 base for J; bases not matched to a gene: 8. CDR3 sequence reads: CASRPRGVQNTGELFF. CDR3 nucleotides: TGTGCCAGCAGACCCCGGGGGGTCCAGAACACCGGGGAGCTGTTTTTT.

The chain carries TRBV4-2 and TRBJ1-5, with D possibly TRBD1 on 6 matching bases. The CDR3 runs 18 residues. The ends were cut back, 1 base at V and 6 bases at J, with 22 bases in the middle. CDR1 is LGHNA and CDR2 is YNFKEQ in the germline V gene. The CDR3 loop is CASSQVVKRTGWSQPQHF. The CDR3 bases are TGTGCCAGCAGCCAAGTTGTAAAGCGTACAGGGTGGAGTCAGCCCCAGCATTTT.

This chain connects TRBV11-2 to TRBJ2-7, with 7 bases identical to TRBD1. J lost 4 bases, V lost 5 bases, and 8 bases had no gene match. CDR1 and CDR2 from the germline V gene are SGHAT and FQNNGV. This CDR3 region has 14 residues. Here the CDR3 DNA reads TGTGCCAGCAGCCCCCGACAGGGAATATACGAGCAGTACTTC. Encoded protein: CASSPRQGIYEQYF.

This chain joins TRBV21-1 and TRBJ2-7; the table assigns TRBD2, which was not confirmed against the DNA. TRBV21-1 is marked as a pseudogene. This CDR3 is built from 19 residues. The DNA for the CDR3 is TGTGCCAGCAGCAAAGTATTACTAGCGGGACCCTGCGTTGGACACGAGCAGTACTTC. Protein sequence: CASSKVLLAGPCVGHEQYF.

The chain is built from TRBV6-4 and TRBJ2-1, with D possibly matching TRBD2 (6 bases). The CDR3 sequence is 15 residues long. The V gene lost 0 bases and the J gene lost 3 bases, with 9 bases spanning the gap. Per germline, CDR1 MRHNA and CDR2 SNTAGT. The DNA of the CDR3 is TGTGCCAGCAGTGACTCTAGCGGATTCTACAATGAGCAGTTCTTC. Its translation: CASSDSSGFYNEQFF.

The V call is TRBV9, the J call TRBJ2-1; unclear D gene. In germline, CDR1 is SGDLS, CDR2 YYNGEE. Trimming took 2 bases from V and 2 from J, leaving 5 bases between them. The CDR3 sequence is 13 residues long. This chain's CDR3 is CASSVSTYNEQFF. As DNA, the CDR3 is TGTGCCAGCAGCGTTTCAACCTACAATGAGCAGTTCTTC.

This chain connects TRBV10-3 to TRBJ1-5, with D possibly matching TRBD1 (6 bases). Per germline, CDR1 ENHRY and CDR2 SYGVKD. The CDR3 runs to 14 residues. With 3 bases removed from V and 5 bases from J, the gap between germline ends came to 11 bases. The DNA of the CDR3 is TGTGCCATCAGTGATGGACAGACCTATCAGCCCCAGCATTTT. Translation gives CAISDGQTYQPQHF.

The J gene is TRBJ2-3, the V gene TRBV7-6, with D possibly TRBD2 on 5 matching bases. V lost 0 bases and J lost 7, with 14 bases in between. Germline V gene data show CDR1 as SGHVS and CDR2 as FNYEAQ. The CDR3 contains 15 residues. This CDR3 reads CASSLAETRGHTQYF. The CDR3 coding sequence is TGTGCCAGCAGCTTAGCGGAGACCCGGGGTCATACGCAGTATTTT.

This clone was found once. The V and J genes are TRBV19 and TRBJ2-1; 9 positions match TRBD2. The CDR3 extends over 16 amino acids. The J segment lost 7 bases and the V segment lost 4 bases, leaving 11 bases of the junction unmatched. Germline CDR1 is LNHDA and CDR2 is SQIVND (reference sequence). Written as DNA, the CDR3 is TGTGCCAGTAGTACCGCGGGGGGGTACTTGGGTAATGAGCAGTTCTTC. Amino acid sequence: CASSTAGGYLGNEQFF. Complete variable domain (other parts from reference TRBV19 and TRBJ2-1): DGGITQSPKYLFRKEGQNVTLSCEQNLNHDAMYWYRQDPGQGLRLIYYSQIVNDFQKGDIAEGYSVSREKKESFPLTVTSAQKNPTAFYLCASSTAGGYLGNEQFFGPGTRLTVL.

This clone was observed a single time. This chain uses TRBV30 with TRBJ2-7; tentative D call: TRBD1 (6 bases). V was clipped by 8 bases and J by 5 bases, with 13 bases between them. The CDR3 contains 11 residues. The germline V gene encodes CDR1 GTSNPN and CDR2 SVGIG (reference sequence). The DNA for the CDR3 is TGTGCCACAGGACAGTTGCACGAGCAGTACTTC. Translating gives CATGQLHEQYF.

This chain joins TRBV11-2 and TRBJ2-2; D possibly corresponds to TRBD1 (6 bases). The CDR3 sequence is 15 residues long. Trimming pared 2 bases from V and 2 bases from J, leaving 9 bases between. Germline assignment: CDR1 SGHAT and CDR2 FQNNGV. The CDR3 spells CASSLQGRNTGELFF. For the CDR3, the DNA is TGTGCCAGCAGCTTACAGGGGAGAAACACCGGGGAGCTGTTTTTT.

CDR3 residues: CASSFLSTSTDTQYF. The CDR3, as DNA: TGTGCCAGCAGCTTTTTATCAACTAGCACAGATACGCAGTATTTT. V is TRBV7-2 and J is TRBJ2-3; D gene uncertain. The CDR3 has 15 residues. V was trimmed by 3 bases and J by 0 bases, leaving 10 bases between them. Per the germline V gene, CDR1 is SGHTA and CDR2 is FQGNSA.

V usage is TRBV28 and J usage is TRBJ2-2, with a weak D call TRBD2 (9 bases). With 4 bases removed from V and 3 bases from J, the gap between germline ends came to 27 bases. The CDR3 consists of 20 residues. The germline V gene has CDR1 MDHEN and CDR2 SYDVKM. The CDR3 is CASSSPRAGGLAGYTGELFF. The CDR3 DNA reads TGTGCCAGCAGTTCGCCCCGGGCAGGGGGCCTAGCGGGATACACCGGGGAGCTGTTTTTT.

This chain connects TRBV2 to TRBJ2-5, with 9 positions matching TRBD1. The CDR3 contains 15 residues. V shed 6 bases, J shed 9 bases, and the junction held 14 bases outside the gene matches. The V gene's germline CDR1 is SNHLY and CDR2 FYNNEI. The CDR3 region is CASSGSGTGLGAQYF. CDR3 DNA sequence: TGTGCCAGCAGCGGCTCCGGGACAGGGCTGGGGGCCCAGTACTTC.

CDR3 coding DNA: TGTGCCAGCAGCCAAGGATTGGCGGGAGGGAGGGATGAGCAGTTCTTC. It specifies CASSQGLAGGRDEQFF. The genes are TRBV3-1 (or the pseudogene TRBV3-2) and TRBJ2-1, with 9 bases fitting TRBD2. CDR3 length equals 16 residues. The germline CDR1 and CDR2 sequences are LGHDT and YNNKEL (reference sequence). V shed 1 base and J 8 bases; nucleotides not matched to a gene: 9.

This clone came up a few times. The rearrangement joins TRBV4-3 to TRBJ1-2; no clear D gene. Germline V gene sequence: CDR1 LGHNA, CDR2 YSLEER. The V end lost 0 bases, the J end lost 4 bases, and 12 bases lay between the germline ends. The CDR3 runs 15 residues. The CDR3 DNA reads as TGCGCCAGCAGCCAAGAGGCAAGACAAATCTATGGCTACACCTTC. Translation: CASSQEARQIYGYTF.

In its sample, this clone was seen once. The chain recombines TRBV5-1 with TRBJ1-2, with D unclear. The CDR3 sequence is 16 residues long. Trimming left V 0 bases short and J 4 bases short, with 16 bases between. Germline lookup yields CDR1 SGHRS and CDR2 YFSETQ. The CDR3 here is CASSLASPGGFYGYTF. In DNA, the CDR3 is TGCGCCAGCAGCTTGGCCTCCCCAGGTGGATTCTATGGCTACACCTTC.

The chain couples TRBV5-5 to TRBJ2-7; tentative D call: TRBD1 (7 bases). CDR1 and CDR2 from the germline V gene are SGHKS and YYEKEE (reference sequence). The V end lost 0 bases, the J end lost 4 bases, and 11 bases lay between the germline ends. This CDR3 is built from 14 residues. The CDR3 DNA reads as TGTGCCAGCAGCTTGGTACAGGGGAGGTACGAGCAGTACTTC. Its protein is CASSLVQGRYEQYF.

The J gene is TRBJ1-5, the V gene TRBV6-5; no clear D gene. The V gene's germline CDR1 is MNHEY and CDR2 SVGAGI. The CDR3 has 12 amino acids. The CDR3 nucleotides are TGTGCTCTCCATTCGGGCAATCAGCCCCAGCATTTT. Its translation: CALHSGNQPQHF.

V gene TRBV30 combines with J gene TRBJ2-3, with D maybe TRBD2 (5 bases). V was cut by 0 bases and J by 0 bases, with 16 bases left in between. Looked up from germline, CDR1 is GTSNPN and CDR2 is SVGIG (reference sequence). The CDR3 totals 17 residues. Here the CDR3 reads CAWSVWSGKGSTDTQYF. The DNA of the CDR3 is TGTGCCTGGAGTGTGTGGTCGGGGAAGGGAAGCACAGATACGCAGTATTTT.

About this clone itself: Additional DNA sequences in this sample encode the identical CDR3. This chain links TRBV19 with TRBJ2-6; a weak D match, TRBD1 (6 bases). Germline CDR1 reads LNHDA; CDR2 reads SQIVND (reference sequence). V lost 6 bases, J lost 2 bases, and 8 bases lay in between. The CDR3 runs to 14 residues. In nucleotides, the CDR3 is TGTGCCAGTAGCCCAGGGGCTGGGGCCAACGTCCTGACTTTC. This codes for CASSPGAGANVLTF.

The chain uses TRBV11-2 and TRBJ1-1; D not resolved. The CDR3 totals 14 residues. Per germline, CDR1 SGHAT and CDR2 FQNNGV. The ends were cut back, 1 base at V and 6 bases at J, with 12 bases in the middle. The DNA for the CDR3 is TGTGCCAGCAGCTTAGCACGGGGATCGGCTGAAGCTTTCTTT. Residues: CASSLARGSAEAFF.